The clone carrying this T cell receptor beta chain was observed a single time. Its antigen is as yet unknown. A junction end diverges from the germline sequence, so it may reflect a read error. TCRdb's table, derived via immunoSEQ multiplex PCR, lists solely in-frame clones and lacks some. The profile shows some 6,000 clones, less than 85% of them singletons. The length of the CDR3 is 16 residues. CDR1 is SGHTA, CDR2 FQGNSA, per germline. This entry is derived from a study of T cells and Merkel cell carcinoma outcomes. Study-wide findings and caveats: Reportedly, T-cell repertoire with density predicts Merkel cell carcinoma outcomes.

The J gene is TRBJ1-4, the V gene TRBV7-2; no firm D call. The clonotype originates from a human donor with Merkel cell carcinoma. Some clones in this sample may be carry-over from other donors' samples. Sequenced sample: tumor tissue from Merkel cell carcinoma. Here the CDR3 DNA reads TGTGCCAGCAGCGCCGAAAAGGGAGGGCCTAATGAAAAATTGTTTTTT. Translation: CASSAEKGGPNEKLFF.